This T cell receptor (beta chain) was recorded in a study of CD8 T cells in Susac syndrome. CDR3 size: 16 residues. CDR1 SGHAT and CDR2 FQNNGV come from the germline V gene. The V gene lost 1 base and the J gene lost 1 base, with 11 bases spanning the gap. Reverse transcription used about 0.45 to 1 ug RNA and random hexamers. A single record per CDR3 protein comes from TCRdb applying MiXCR to the immunoSEQ multiplex PCR reads. The table has some 260,000 distinct CDR3 sequences, approximately 85% seen once. This receptor was taken from a human donor with multiple sclerosis. The sequenced material came from CD8+ T cells from PBMCs. This sequence joins TRBV11-2 and TRBJ2-1, with D possibly TRBD2 on 6 matching bases. Here the CDR3 reads CASSLGREWSYNEQFF. The CDR3 DNA follows: TGTGCCAGCAGCTTAGGCCGGGAGTGGTCCTACAATGAGCAGTTCTTC.